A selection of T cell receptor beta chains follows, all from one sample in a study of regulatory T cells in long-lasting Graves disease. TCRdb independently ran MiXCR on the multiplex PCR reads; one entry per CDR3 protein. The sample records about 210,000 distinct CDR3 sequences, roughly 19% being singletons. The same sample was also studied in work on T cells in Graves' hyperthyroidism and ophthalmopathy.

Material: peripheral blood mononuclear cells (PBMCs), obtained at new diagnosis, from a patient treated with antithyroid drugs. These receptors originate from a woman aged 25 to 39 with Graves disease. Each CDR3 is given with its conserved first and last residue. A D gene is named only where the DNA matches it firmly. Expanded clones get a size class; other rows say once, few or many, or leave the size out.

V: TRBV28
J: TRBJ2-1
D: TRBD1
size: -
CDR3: CASSSAGQGKNEQFF
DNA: TGTGCCAGCAGTTCAGCGGGACAGGGAAAAAATGAGCAGTTCTTC

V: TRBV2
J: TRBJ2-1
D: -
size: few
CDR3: CASSELMNEQFF
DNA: TGTGCCAGCAGTGAATTGATGAATGAGCAGTTCTTC

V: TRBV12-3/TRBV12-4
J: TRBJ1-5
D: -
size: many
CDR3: CASSLGAGGQNRPQHF
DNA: TGTGCCAGCAGTTTGGGGGCGGGCGGTCAGAACCGGCCCCAGCATTTT

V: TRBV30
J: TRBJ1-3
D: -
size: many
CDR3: CAWSPAGKDTIYF
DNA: TGTGCCTGGAGTCCCGCAGGGAAAGACACCATATATTTT

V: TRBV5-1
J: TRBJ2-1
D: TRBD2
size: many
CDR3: CASSLLAGEYNEQFF
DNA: TGCGCCAGCAGCTTGTTAGCGGGAGAATACAATGAGCAGTTCTTC

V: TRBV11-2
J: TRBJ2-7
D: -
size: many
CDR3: CASSLTGGIYEQYF
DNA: TGTGCCAGCAGCTTAACGGGTGGGATCTACGAGCAGTACTTC

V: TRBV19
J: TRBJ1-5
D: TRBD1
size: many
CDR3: CASSRSGGRDQPQHF
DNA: TGTGCCAGTAGTCGCTCAGGGGGCCGGGATCAGCCCCAGCATTTT

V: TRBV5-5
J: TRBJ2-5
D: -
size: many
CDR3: CASSSELLETQYF
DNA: TGTGCCAGCAGCTCGGAGCTTCTTGAGACCCAGTACTTC

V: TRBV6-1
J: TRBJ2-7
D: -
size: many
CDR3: CASSEGVLPAYEQYF
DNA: TGTGCCAGCAGTGAAGGGGTCCTTCCAGCCTACGAGCAGTACTTC

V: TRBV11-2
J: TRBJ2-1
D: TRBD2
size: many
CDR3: CASTLQAGGVDEQFF
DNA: TGTGCCAGCACCCTGCAAGCGGGAGGGGTCGATGAGCAGTTCTTC

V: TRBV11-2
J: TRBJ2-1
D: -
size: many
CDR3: CASSSGLNNEQFF
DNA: TGTGCCAGCAGCTCCGGGCTCAACAATGAGCAGTTCTTC

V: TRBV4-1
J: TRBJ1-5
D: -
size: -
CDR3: CASSQGGARGRQPQHF
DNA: TGCGCCAGCAGCCAAGGGGGTGCTAGGGGTCGTCAGCCCCAGCATTTT

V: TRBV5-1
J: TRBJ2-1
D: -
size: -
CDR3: CASSRAEYNEQFF
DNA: TGCGCCAGCAGCCGAGCAGAATACAATGAGCAGTTCTTC

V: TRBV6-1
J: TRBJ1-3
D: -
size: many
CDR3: CASSDTFGNTIYF
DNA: TGTGCCAGCAGTGACACCTTTGGAAACACCATATATTTT

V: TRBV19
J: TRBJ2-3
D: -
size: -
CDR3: CASSIVRYTDTQYF
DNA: TGTGCCAGTAGTATAGTTAGGTATACAGATACGCAGTATTTT

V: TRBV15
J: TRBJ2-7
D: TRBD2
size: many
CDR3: CATSTSGRSEQYF
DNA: TGTGCCACCTCGACTAGCGGGAGGTCCGAGCAGTACTTC

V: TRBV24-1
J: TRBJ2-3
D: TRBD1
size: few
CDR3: CATSDLRARDREIGTQYF
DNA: TGTGCCACCAGTGATTTGCGGGCCCGGGACAGGGAGATCGGTACGCAGTATTTT

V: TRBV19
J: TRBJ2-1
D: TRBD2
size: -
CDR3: CASSPSGRTVVDEQFF
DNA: TGTGCCAGTAGTCCTAGCGGGAGGACGGTCGTGGATGAGCAGTTCTTC

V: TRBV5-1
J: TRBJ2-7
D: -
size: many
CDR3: CASSLVLGRGAEQYF
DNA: TGCGCCAGCAGCTTGGTTTTGGGCCGAGGGGCCGAGCAGTACTTC

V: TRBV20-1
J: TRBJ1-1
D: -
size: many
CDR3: CSARGRMNTEAFF
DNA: TGCAGTGCTAGGGGCAGGATGAACACTGAAGCTTTCTTT

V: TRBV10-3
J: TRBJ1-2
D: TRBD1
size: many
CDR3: CAILGQGAPDGGYTF
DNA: TGTGCCATCCTGGGACAGGGGGCGCCTGATGGTGGCTACACCTTC

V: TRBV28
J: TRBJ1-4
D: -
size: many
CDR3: CASRSDSLNEKLFF
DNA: TGTGCCAGCAGGTCGGACAGCCTTAATGAAAAACTGTTTTTT

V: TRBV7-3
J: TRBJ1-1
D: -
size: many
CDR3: CASSLIGVPNTEAFF
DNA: TGTGCCAGCAGCTTAATTGGGGTACCGAACACTGAAGCTTTCTTT

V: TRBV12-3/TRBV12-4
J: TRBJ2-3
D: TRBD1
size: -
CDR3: CASSSGQGAQDTQYF
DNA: TGTGCCAGCAGTTCGGGACAGGGGGCGCAAGATACGCAGTATTTT

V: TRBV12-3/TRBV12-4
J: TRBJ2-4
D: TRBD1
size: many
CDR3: CASSLGTGTGGSRGKNIQYF
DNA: TGTGCCAGCAGTTTAGGTACCGGGACAGGGGGCTCCCGGGGCAAAAACATTCAGTACTTC

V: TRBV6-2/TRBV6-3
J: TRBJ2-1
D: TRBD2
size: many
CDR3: CATYPGTMNNEQFF
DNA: TGTGCCACCTATCCCGGGACTATGAACAATGAGCAGTTCTTC

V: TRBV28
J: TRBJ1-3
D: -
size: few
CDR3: CASSLRLAGNTIYF
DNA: TGTGCCAGCAGTTTAAGGTTAGCTGGAAACACCATATATTTT

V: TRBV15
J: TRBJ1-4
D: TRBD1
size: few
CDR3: CATSEGTGPLKMLFF
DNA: TGTGCCACCAGCGAGGGGACAGGACCGTTGAAAATGTTGTTTTTT

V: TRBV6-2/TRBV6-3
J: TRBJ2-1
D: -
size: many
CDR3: CASSYNSGKSEQFF
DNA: TGTGCCAGCAGTTACAATAGCGGAAAGAGTGAGCAGTTCTTC

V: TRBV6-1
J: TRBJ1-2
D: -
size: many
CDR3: CASSEGQVNYGYTF
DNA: TGTGCCAGCAGTGAAGGACAGGTGAACTATGGCTACACCTTC

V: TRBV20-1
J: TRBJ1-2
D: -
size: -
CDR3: CSATAGDYGYTF
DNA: TGCAGTGCTACCGCAGGGGACTATGGCTACACCTTC

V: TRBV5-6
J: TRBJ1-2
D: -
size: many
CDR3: CASSLEGGIGYGYTF
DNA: TGTGCCAGCAGCTTGGAGGGAGGGATCGGCTATGGCTACACCTTC

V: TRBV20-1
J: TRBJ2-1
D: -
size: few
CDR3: CNARGPRGRRISTSYNEQFF
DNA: TGCAATGCTAGAGGCCCCCGGGGACGGAGGATATCCACCTCCTACAATGAGCAGTTCTTC

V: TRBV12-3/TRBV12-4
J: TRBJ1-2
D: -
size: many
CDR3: CASSFRVHYGYTF
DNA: TGTGCCAGCAGTTTCAGAGTCCACTATGGCTACACCTTC

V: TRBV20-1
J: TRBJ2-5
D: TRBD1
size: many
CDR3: CSVGQGAVETQYF
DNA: TGCAGTGTCGGACAGGGGGCCGTAGAGACCCAGTACTTC

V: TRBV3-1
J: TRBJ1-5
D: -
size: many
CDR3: CASSQASSNQPQHF
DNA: TGTGCCAGCAGCCAAGCGTCCAGCAATCAGCCCCAGCATTTT

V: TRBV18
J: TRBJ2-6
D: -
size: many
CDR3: CASSPRHSGANVLTF
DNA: TGTGCCAGCTCACCAAGACACTCTGGGGCCAACGTCCTGACTTTC

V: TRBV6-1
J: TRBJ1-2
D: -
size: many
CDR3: CASSEAVRPYGYTF
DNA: TGTGCCAGCAGTGAAGCGGTCCGGCCGTATGGCTACACCTTC

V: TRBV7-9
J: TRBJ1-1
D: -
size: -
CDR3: CASSLERATEAFF
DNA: TGTGCCAGCAGCTTAGAGAGGGCCACTGAAGCTTTCTTT

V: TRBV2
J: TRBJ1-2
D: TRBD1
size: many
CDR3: CASRRTGQGYTF
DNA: TGTGCCAGCAGAAGGACAGGGCAAGGCTACACCTTC

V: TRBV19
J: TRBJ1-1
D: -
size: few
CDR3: CASSIRGPVNTEAFF
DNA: TGTGCCAGTAGTATCCGGGGCCCCGTGAACACTGAAGCTTTCTTT

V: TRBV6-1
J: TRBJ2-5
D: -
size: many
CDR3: CASTASWETQYF
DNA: TGTGCCAGCACTGCCTCGTGGGAGACCCAGTACTTC

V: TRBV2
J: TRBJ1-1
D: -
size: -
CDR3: CASSGGEGTEAFF
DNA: TGTGCCAGCAGTGGGGGGGAGGGCACTGAAGCTTTCTTT

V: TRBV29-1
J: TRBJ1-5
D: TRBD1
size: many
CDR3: CSAWLRGDRLNQPQHF
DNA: TGCAGCGCATGGCTCCGCGGGGACAGACTAAATCAGCCCCAGCATTTT

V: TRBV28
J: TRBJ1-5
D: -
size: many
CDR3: CASSPTGGRRQPQHF
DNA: TGTGCCAGCAGCCCCACCGGGGGGCGAAGGCAGCCCCAGCATTTT

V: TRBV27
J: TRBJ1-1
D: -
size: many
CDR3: CASSFIHSNTEAFF
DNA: TGTGCCAGCAGTTTTATCCACTCTAACACTGAAGCTTTCTTT